One and the same sample provided the 25 T cell receptor beta chains below, sequenced in a study of blood T cell repertoires in COVID-19. Profiled with immunoSEQ multiplex PCR; TCRdb holds only in-frame clones, not every one. The sample has 200,000 to 250,000 clones; approximately 86% are singletons. Sequencing used peripheral blood. Receptors originate from a woman in her 70s with active or convalescent COVID-19.

This clone was seen just once. The gene calls are TRBV13 and TRBJ2-7; possibly TRBD1 for D (5 bases). Germline V gene lookup returns CDR1 PRHDT and CDR2 FYEKMQ (reference sequence). The V end was cut by 5 bases, the J end by 6 bases, with 17 bases between. The CDR3 has 14 residues. The DNA for the CDR3 is TGTGCCAGCAGCCCTCGGACACCTCGGGCCGAGCAGTACTTC. Amino acid sequence: CASSPRTPRAEQYF. Complete variable domain (other parts from reference TRBV13 and TRBJ2-7): AAGVIQSPRHLIKEKRETATLKCYPIPRHDTVYWYQQGPGQDPQFLISFYEKMQSDKGSIPDRFSAQQFSDYHSELNMSSLELGDSALYFCASSPRTPRAEQYFGPGTRLTVT.

The chain has TRBV7-9 and TRBJ1-4, with TRBD1 identical over 7 bases. V shed 5 bases, J shed 3 bases, and the junction held 3 bases outside the gene matches. Germline CDR1 reads SEHNR; CDR2 reads FQNEAQ (reference sequence). CDR3 length: 14 amino acids. CDR3 sequence (DNA): TGTGCCAGCAGCCGGACAGGTCCTAATGAAAAACTGTTTTTT. Its protein product is CASSRTGPNEKLFF.

The rearrangement links TRBV24-1 to TRBJ2-3; 9 nucleotides agree with TRBD1. This CDR3 spans 15 amino acids. V was pared by 5 bases and J by 8 bases, with 10 bases of the junction left unmatched. CDR1 and CDR2 from the germline V gene are KGHDR and SFDVKD. CDR3 loop: CATSVAGTGLGTQYF. The CDR3 DNA reads as TGTGCCACCAGTGTGGCCGGGACAGGGCTAGGTACGCAGTATTTT.

The V gene is TRBV3-1 (or the pseudogene TRBV3-2), the J gene TRBJ1-2, with D maybe TRBD1 (5 bases). V was trimmed by 3 bases and J by 4 bases, leaving 9 bases between them. The germline V gene encodes CDR1 LGHDT and CDR2 YNNKEL (reference sequence). There are 13 residues in the CDR3. CDR3 nucleotide sequence: TGTGCCAGCAGCCACCAGGGCTCCTATGGCTACACCTTC. Translated: CASSHQGSYGYTF.

This chain uses TRBV5-8 with TRBJ1-3, with D possibly matching TRBD1 (6 bases). Between the trimmed V and J ends, which lost 2 bases and 1 base, there was a span of 13 bases. CDR1 is SGHTS and CDR2 is YDEGEE in the germline V gene. This CDR3 comprises 16 residues. CDR3 loop: CASSFYTGLSGNTIYF. The CDR3 nucleotides are TGTGCCAGCAGCTTTTATACAGGGCTATCTGGAAACACCATATATTTT.

V and J are TRBV6-5 and TRBJ1-1, with 8 bases fitting TRBD1. V trimming: 3 bases; J trimming: 7 bases; junction bases outside the gene matches: 13. The CDR3 covers 16 residues. Germline CDR1 and CDR2: MNHEY and SVGAGI. CDR3 bases: TGTGCCAGCAGTTATGGGGGTGCAGGGGGCGAAGGTGAAGCTTTCTTT. It codes for CASSYGGAGGEGEAFF.

The rearrangement joins TRBV6-5 to TRBJ1-5, with 9 bases aligning to TRBD1. Trimming removed 10 bases from V and 4 bases from J; junction bases left unmatched: 2. The CDR3 totals 12 residues. Germline lookup yields CDR1 MNHEY and CDR2 SVGAGI. DNA of the CDR3: TGTGCCACCGGGACAGGGAATCAGCCCCAGCATTTT. It specifies CATGTGNQPQHF.

The V and J genes are TRBV19 and TRBJ2-1; D is possibly TRBD1 (6 bases). V dropped 8 bases and J dropped 6 bases, with 20 bases sitting between them. Germline CDR1 LNHDA, CDR2 SQIVND (reference sequence). The CDR3 extends over 15 amino acids. The CDR3 region has the DNA TGTGCCAGTCGATCGCCGGGGACAAGCCGCAATGAGCAGTTCTTC. The encoded protein is CASRSPGTSRNEQFF.

The chain uses TRBV9 and TRBJ1-2, with D tentatively TRBD1 (5 bases). V lost 1 base to trimming and J lost 2 bases, with 12 bases between them. The CDR3 loop spans 15 amino acids. Germline V gives CDR1 SGDLS, CDR2 YYNGEE. The CDR3 DNA reads as TGTGCCAGCAGCGTAAGTCAGGGAGGAAACTATGGCTACACCTTC. Its translation is CASSVSQGGNYGYTF.

J is TRBJ2-7 and V is TRBV29-1; 9 bases map to TRBD2. The V gene's germline CDR1 is SQVTM and CDR2 ANQGSEA. There are 13 residues in the CDR3. With V trimmed by 4 bases and J by 6 bases, 7 bases remained unmatched. As DNA, the CDR3 is TGCAGCGTTGTCAGCGGGGGGCCCTCCGAGCAGTACTTC. Translating gives CSVVSGGPSEQYF.

The V gene is TRBV19, the J gene TRBJ1-6; TRBD1 matches 9 bases. With 3 bases clipped from V and 9 bases from J, the junction kept 9 bases outside the gene matches. This CDR3 region has 16 residues. Germline V gene sequence: CDR1 LNHDA, CDR2 SQIVND (reference sequence). CDR3 nucleotide sequence: TGTGCCAGTAGTATCGGGACAGGGAGGTCAAGTTCACCCCTCCACTTT. Its translation: CASSIGTGRSSSPLHF. Full variable domain (missing parts from reference TRBV19 and TRBJ1-6): DGGITQSPKYLFRKEGQNVTLSCEQNLNHDAMYWYRQDPGQGLRLIYYSQIVNDFQKGDIAEGYSVSREKKESFPLTVTSAQKNPTAFYLCASSIGTGRSSSPLHFGNGTRLTVT.

The sample holds a few counts of this clone. V gene TRBV7-9 combines with J gene TRBJ1-2; D possibly corresponds to TRBD1 (6 bases). In germline, CDR1 is SEHNR, CDR2 FQNEAQ (reference sequence). The ends were cut back, 2 bases at V and 3 bases at J, with 10 bases in the middle. This CDR3 has 14 amino acids. The CDR3 nucleotides are TGTGCCAGCAGCTTAAGGGGGACGGACTATGGCTACACCTTC. It specifies CASSLRGTDYGYTF.

In this sample, this clone turned up once. The chain couples TRBV3-1 (or the pseudogene TRBV3-2) to TRBJ1-6; D gene uncertain. The germline V gene has CDR1 LGHDT and CDR2 YNNKEL (reference sequence). This CDR3 is built from 16 residues. With 1 base removed from V and 0 bases from J, the gap between germline ends came to 7 bases. DNA of the CDR3: TGTGCCAGCAGCCAAGGACGGGGCTCCTATAATTCACCCCTCCACTTT. This gives the protein CASSQGRGSYNSPLHF.

The rearrangement links TRBV19 to TRBJ2-3; 9 nucleotides agree with TRBD2. Losses at the gene ends were 6 bases for V and 2 bases for J; bases not matched to a gene: 9. Germline lookup yields CDR1 LNHDA and CDR2 SQIVND (reference sequence). This CDR3 region has 16 residues. For the CDR3, the DNA is TGTGCCAGTAGGACACTAGCGGGCGCTCCCACAGATACGCAGTATTTT. Translated: CASRTLAGAPTDTQYF.

The CDR3 loop reads CASSFRGLNEQFF. The CDR3 bases are TGTGCCAGCAGCTTCCGCGGTTTGAATGAGCAGTTCTTC. The chain couples TRBV7-2 to TRBJ2-1; D is uncertain. V lost 3 bases and J lost 7, with 10 bases in between. The CDR3 is 13 amino acids. Germline CDR1 reads SGHTA; CDR2 reads FQGNSA.

V gene TRBV2 combines with J gene TRBJ1-6; unclear D gene. The CDR3 is 13 amino acids. Germline CDR1 and CDR2: SNHLY and FYNNEI. V was shortened by 5 bases and J by 8 bases, with 10 bases between the two germline ends. The DNA for the CDR3 is TGTGCCAGCAGTAGAGGGCGGGATTCACCCCTCCACTTT. It encodes CASSRGRDSPLHF.

The chain is built from TRBV6-5 and TRBJ1-2; unclear D gene. V lost 6 bases and J 7 bases, leaving 18 bases between the germline ends. Per germline, CDR1 MNHEY and CDR2 SVGAGI. The CDR3 runs to 14 residues. The CDR3 DNA reads as TGTGCCAGCAGCTACGGGAGGCGGGCCGGTGGCTACACCTTC. Its translation is CASSYGRRAGGYTF.

This sequence joins TRBV25-1 and TRBJ1-5; no clear D. The CDR3 has 14 amino acids. The germline V gene has CDR1 MGHDK and CDR2 SYGVNS. V gave up 2 bases and J gave up 7 bases, with 12 bases separating them. The CDR3 coding sequence is TGTGCCAGCAGTGAAGCGGGTTTCGGCCAGCCCCAGCATTTT. This sequence encodes CASSEAGFGQPQHF.

The chain links TRBV19 to TRBJ2-2, with TRBD2 as a possible D gene (7 bases). There are 13 residues in the CDR3. Trimming took off 7 bases at V and 7 bases at J, with 13 bases between the two ends. Germline V lookup: CDR1 LNHDA, CDR2 SQIVND (reference sequence). Here the CDR3 reads CASKAGAGGELFF. Written as DNA, the CDR3 is TGTGCCAGTAAGGCGGGGGCCGGCGGGGAGCTGTTTTTT.

The genes are TRBV18 and TRBJ1-2; a possible D gene is TRBD1 (5 bases). Trimming stripped 6 bases from V and 2 bases from J, with 19 bases between. Per the germline V gene, CDR1 is KGHSH and CDR2 is LQKENI. The CDR3 runs to 16 residues. Here the CDR3 reads CASSLGGTQINYGYTF. CDR3 nucleotide sequence: TGTGCCAGCTCCCTGGGGGGAACACAAATCAACTATGGCTACACCTTC.

V gene TRBV12-3 or TRBV12-4 combines with J gene TRBJ1-1; a possible D gene is TRBD1 (5 bases). This CDR3 is built from 13 residues. Trimming left V 4 bases short and J 6 bases short, with 12 bases between. The CDR3 reads CASSWAGRPEAFF. The CDR3 nucleotides read TGTGCCAGCAGTTGGGCAGGGCGCCCTGAAGCTTTCTTT.

This clone appeared a few times. The chain couples TRBV5-6 to TRBJ2-7; weak D call: TRBD2 (6 bases). Trimming took 1 base from V and 0 from J, leaving 8 bases between them. The CDR3 runs to 14 residues. Germline V lookup: CDR1 SGHDT, CDR2 YYEEEE. The CDR3 sequence is CASSLTGVSYEQYF. CDR3 nucleotide sequence: TGTGCCAGCAGCTTGACGGGGGTCTCCTACGAGCAGTACTTC.

This clone occurred a few times. The chain links TRBV3-1 (or the pseudogene TRBV3-2) to TRBJ2-2; D is undetermined. The CDR3 contains 12 residues. Germline CDR1 and CDR2: LGHDT and YNNKEL (reference sequence). Trimming stripped 1 base from V and 6 bases from J, with 3 bases between. The CDR3 loop is CASSQVAGELFF. The CDR3 DNA sequence: TGTGCCAGCAGCCAAGTCGCCGGGGAGCTGTTTTTT.

This chain connects TRBV4-3 to TRBJ2-7; the D gene is possibly TRBD2 (6 bases). Per the germline V gene, CDR1 is LGHNA and CDR2 is YSLEER. CDR3 length: 18 residues. V gave up 2 bases and J gave up 2 bases, with 22 bases separating them. The CDR3 here is CASSQQVGGASRPYEQYF. Here the CDR3 DNA reads TGCGCCAGCAGCCAACAAGTCGGCGGGGCTTCCCGCCCCTACGAGCAGTACTTC.

CDR3 sequence reads: CASSRSSGINYGYTF. For the CDR3, the DNA is TGTGCCAGCAGCCGGAGCTCCGGGATTAACTATGGCTACACCTTC. The chain is built from TRBV6-5 and TRBJ1-2; D gene uncertain. V was cut by 6 bases and J by 1 base, with 15 bases left in between. Per the germline V gene, CDR1 is MNHEY and CDR2 is SVGAGI. The CDR3 extends over 15 amino acids.